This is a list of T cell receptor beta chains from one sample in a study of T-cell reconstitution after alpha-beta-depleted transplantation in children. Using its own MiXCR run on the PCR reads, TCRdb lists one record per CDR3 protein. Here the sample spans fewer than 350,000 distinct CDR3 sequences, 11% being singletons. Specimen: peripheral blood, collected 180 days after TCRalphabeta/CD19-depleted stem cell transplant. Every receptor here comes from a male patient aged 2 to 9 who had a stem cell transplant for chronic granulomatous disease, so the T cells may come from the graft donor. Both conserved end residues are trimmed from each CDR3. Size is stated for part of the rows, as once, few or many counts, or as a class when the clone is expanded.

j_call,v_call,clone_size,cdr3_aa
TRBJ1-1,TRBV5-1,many,ASSRTGGHTEAF
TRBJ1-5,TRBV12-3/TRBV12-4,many,ASSLNILQPQH
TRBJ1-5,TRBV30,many,AWNGQANQPQH
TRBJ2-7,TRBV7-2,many,ASSLAASIYEQY
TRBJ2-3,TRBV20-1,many,SAREYLQSGTDTQY
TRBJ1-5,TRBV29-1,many,SYGTGNGQPQH
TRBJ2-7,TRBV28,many,ASSRSPGLAEQY
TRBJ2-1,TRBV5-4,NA,ASSSGPYNEQF
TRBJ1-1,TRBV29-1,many,SVGAGLTEAF
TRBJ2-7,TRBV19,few,ASSNLGTSPYEQY